This TCR beta chain was captured in a study of technical replicates of blood from several donors (dated by TCRdb to the late 2010s). Measured from the cysteine to the phenylalanine, the CDR3 is 12 residues long. CDR3 DNA only is kept here, 36 bases in frame from base 1. V was cut back by 5 bases and J by 7 bases, leaving a gap of 11 bases between them. The germline V gene specifies SGHTA as CDR1 and FQGTGA as CDR2. This clone was observed a handful of times. It lacks a known antigen. No much larger clone exists at a distance of one base, and base qualities are not known. The receptor library was made with the immunoSEQ multiplex PCR assay. TCRdb obtained this table from immuneACCESS and retained in-frame rearrangements with V and J assigned. These tables miss some clones; where compared with another copy, unresolved V genes account for less than half of the shortfall, and the remainder is unexplained. This sample gives under 65,000 clones in total; approximately 86% of them show up just once. The top ten hold about 5% of the sample.

The sample consisted of PBMCs. This clonotype was sampled from a human donor in good health. Some clones in this sample may be carry-over from other donors' samples. Recombination connected TRBV7-3 to TRBJ1-1; a confident D gene designation cannot be given. The DNA sequence is as follows: TGTGCCAGCAGCGATTCGTCAGGTGAAGCTTTCTTT. This translates into CASSDSSGEAFF.